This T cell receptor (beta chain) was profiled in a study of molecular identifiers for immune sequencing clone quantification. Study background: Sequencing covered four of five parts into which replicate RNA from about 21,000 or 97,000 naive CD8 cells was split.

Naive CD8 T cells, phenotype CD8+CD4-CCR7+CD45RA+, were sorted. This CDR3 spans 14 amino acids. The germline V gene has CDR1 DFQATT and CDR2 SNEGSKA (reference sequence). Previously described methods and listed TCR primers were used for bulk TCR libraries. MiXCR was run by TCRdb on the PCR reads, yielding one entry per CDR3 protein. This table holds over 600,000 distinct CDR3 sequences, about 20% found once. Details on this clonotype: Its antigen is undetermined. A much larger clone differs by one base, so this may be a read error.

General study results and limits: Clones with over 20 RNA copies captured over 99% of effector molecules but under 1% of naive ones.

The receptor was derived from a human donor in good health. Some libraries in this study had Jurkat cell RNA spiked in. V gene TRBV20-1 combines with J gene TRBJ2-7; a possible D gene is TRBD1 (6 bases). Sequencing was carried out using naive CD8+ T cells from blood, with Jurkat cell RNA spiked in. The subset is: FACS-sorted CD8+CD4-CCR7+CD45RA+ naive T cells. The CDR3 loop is CSARGNRELYEQCF. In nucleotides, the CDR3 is TGCAGTGCTAGAGGTAACAGGGAACTCTACGAGCAGTGCTTC.